This TCR beta chain came from a study of T-cell memory formation after mild COVID-19. Study results and caveats: A subset of responding clones appeared in pre-infection memory, suggesting cross-reactive memory joined.

Trimming removed 1 base from V and 1 base from J, with 10 bases in between. The germline V gene has CDR1 SEHNR and CDR2 FQNEAQ (reference sequence). The CDR3 has 15 amino acids. Libraries for TCRalpha and TCRbeta carried sample barcodes and unique molecular identifiers via 5'RACE. TCRdb re-called the 5' RACE reads with MiXCR, one entry per CDR3 protein. The sample comprises approximately 240,000 distinct CDR3 sequences, about 15% of which are singletons, and around 3.4% rests with the top ten. Comment on this clonotype: Its target is not known.

The chain combines TRBV7-9 with TRBJ1-2; the D gene is possibly TRBD1 (6 bases). Sequenced sample: PBMCs or a T cell subset sorted from them (not recorded which). The origin of this receptor is a man between 18 and 35 years old who had mild COVID-19 (a few samples of this study predate the infection). Cell type and time point are not known. DNA of the CDR3: TGTGCCAGCAGCTTAGTTCTCAGGGGTAACTATGGCTACACCTTC. This gives the protein CASSLVLRGNYGYTF. The complete variable domain, with remaining parts taken from reference TRBV7-9 and TRBJ1-2, reads DTGVSQNPRHKITKRGQNVTFRCDPISEHNRLYWYRQTLGQGPEFLTYFQNEAQLEKSRLLSDRFSAERPKGSFSTLEIQRTEQGDSAMYLCASSLVLRGNYGYTFGSGTRLTVV.